One sample yielded the 10 T cell receptor beta chains listed below, sequenced in a study of radiotherapy plus CTLA-4 blockade in lung cancer. Measured with immunoSEQ multiplex PCR; TCRdb has only the in-frame clones, and not every one. The sample holds roughly 110,000 clones, about 85% seen once. Sample: peripheral blood, taken from a patient treated with radiotherapy plus ipilimumab. These receptors were obtained from a human donor with non-small cell lung cancer that progressed on radiotherapy plus ipilimumab. Some clones in this sample may be carry-over from other donors' samples.

The chain carries TRBV5-1 and TRBJ1-2; maybe TRBD1 (5 bases). The germline gives CDR1 SGHRS, CDR2 YFSETQ. The CDR3 length is 13 residues. V dropped 0 bases and J dropped 2 bases, with 5 bases sitting between them. CDR3 DNA: TGCGCCAGCAGCTTGGCAGGGAACTATGGCTACACCTTC. Its translation is CASSLAGNYGYTF. The variable domain in full, completed from reference TRBV5-1 and TRBJ1-2, reads KAGVTQTPRYLIKTRGQQVTLSCSPISGHRSVSWYQQTPGQGLQFLFEYFSETQRNKGNFPGRFSGRQFSNSRSEMNVSTLELGDSALYLCASSLAGNYGYTFGSGTRLTVV.

The gene calls are TRBV7-9 and TRBJ1-1; D possibly corresponds to TRBD1 (5 bases). The CDR3 runs to 16 residues. The V end lost 3 bases, the J end lost 7 bases, and 21 bases lay between the germline ends. Per the germline V gene, CDR1 is SEHNR and CDR2 is FQNEAQ (reference sequence). The CDR3 protein is CASSLRERDGLIEAFF. CDR3 nucleotides: TGTGCCAGCAGCTTGCGTGAGCGGGACGGCCTTATTGAAGCTTTCTTT. The full variable domain, rest sourced from reference TRBV7-9 and TRBJ1-1, is DTGVSQNPRHKITKRGQNVTFRCDPISEHNRLYWYRQTLGQGPEFLTYFQNEAQLEKSRLLSDRFSAERPKGSFSTLEIQRTEQGDSAMYLCASSLRERDGLIEAFFGQGTRLTVV.

The rearrangement joins TRBV10-2 to TRBJ1-6; possible D gene TRBD1, 5 bases. In germline, CDR1 is WSHSY, CDR2 SAAADI. The CDR3 totals 16 residues. Trimming left V 2 bases short and J 4 bases short, with 12 bases between. CDR3 bases: TGCGCCAGCAGTGAGCGCTGGGGCCAGTATAATTCACCCCTCCACTTT. It specifies CASSERWGQYNSPLHF.

This chain joins TRBV11-2 and TRBJ1-1, with 8 bases matching TRBD1. Losses at the gene ends were 5 bases for V and 1 base for J; bases not matched to a gene: 3. Germline CDR1 reads SGHAT; CDR2 reads FQNNGV. The CDR3 sequence is 14 residues long. CDR3 sequence (DNA): TGTGCCAGCAGCAGACAGGGGAGGAACACTGAAGCTTTCTTT. Translated, it gives CASSRQGRNTEAFF.

This clone was seen only once. The rearrangement uses TRBV4-3 and TRBJ2-3, with D maybe TRBD2 (5 bases). Trimming removed 1 base at V and 5 bases at J, with 7 bases between. The germline CDR1 and CDR2 sequences are LGHNA and YSLEER. This CDR3 region has 13 residues. CDR3: CASSQAEGDTQYF. Here the CDR3 DNA reads TGCGCCAGCAGCCAAGCCGAGGGAGATACGCAGTATTTT.

The CDR3, as DNA: TGTGCCAGCAGAAGGGGACAGGGCGGGTTCGAAAAACTGTTTTTT. It yields the protein CASRRGQGGFEKLFF. The chain couples TRBV6-5 to TRBJ1-4; 9 bases fit TRBD1. The CDR3 is made up of 15 amino acids. The germline CDR1 and CDR2 sequences are MNHEY and SVGAGI. The junction had 10 bases not matched to a gene; V was cut back by 6 bases and J by 8 bases.

The chain carries TRBV25-1 and TRBJ2-1; 10 nucleotides agree with TRBD2. Germline V gene data show CDR1 as MGHDK and CDR2 as SYGVNS. The trim removed 7 bases at V and 4 bases at J, leaving 4 bases unmatched. This CDR3 has 14 residues. CDR3 coding DNA: TGTGCCAGCACTAGCGGGGGAAATTACAATGAGCAGTTCTTC. This sequence encodes CASTSGGNYNEQFF. The full variable domain, with the rest looked up from reference TRBV25-1 and TRBJ2-1, is EADIYQTPRYLVIGTGKKITLECSQTMGHDKMYWYQQDPGMELHLIHYSYGVNSTEKGDLSSESTVSRIRTEHFPLTLESARPSHTSQYLCASTSGGNYNEQFFGPGTRLTVL.

This chain joins TRBV5-1 and TRBJ2-1, with D perhaps being TRBD1 or TRBD2 (5 bases each). Looked up from germline, CDR1 is SGHRS and CDR2 is YFSETQ. Trimming shortened V by 4 bases and J by 4 bases, and 12 bases separated the two germline ends. The CDR3 loop spans 14 amino acids. CDR3 coding DNA: TGCGCCAGCAGCCCGGGGACCGCATACAATGAGCAGTTCTTC. Translating gives CASSPGTAYNEQFF.

The chain is built from TRBV28 and TRBJ1-4; a weak D match, TRBD1 (5 bases). This CDR3 comprises 16 residues. Deletions cut 4 bases from V and 6 bases from J, with 18 bases between. CDR1 is MDHEN, CDR2 SYDVKM, per germline. CDR3 nucleotide sequence: TGTGCCAGCAGTTCCCACCAGGGTGGCGCGGATGAAAAACTGTTTTTT. Its protein product is CASSSHQGGADEKLFF. Full variable domain (missing parts from reference TRBV28 and TRBJ1-4): DVKVTQSSRYLVKRTGEKVFLECVQDMDHENMFWYRQDPGLGLRLIYFSYDVKMKEKGDIPEGYSVSREKKERFSLILESASTNQTSMYLCASSSHQGGADEKLFFGSGTQLSVL.

V and J are TRBV5-1 and TRBJ1-1; no firm D call. CDR1 and CDR2 from the germline V gene are SGHRS and YFSETQ. V lost 3 bases and J 4 bases, leaving 16 bases between the germline ends. The CDR3 is 15 amino acids. The CDR3 spells CASSSAALGSTEAFF. CDR3 DNA sequence: TGCGCCAGCAGCTCGGCGGCCTTGGGGAGCACTGAAGCTTTCTTT.